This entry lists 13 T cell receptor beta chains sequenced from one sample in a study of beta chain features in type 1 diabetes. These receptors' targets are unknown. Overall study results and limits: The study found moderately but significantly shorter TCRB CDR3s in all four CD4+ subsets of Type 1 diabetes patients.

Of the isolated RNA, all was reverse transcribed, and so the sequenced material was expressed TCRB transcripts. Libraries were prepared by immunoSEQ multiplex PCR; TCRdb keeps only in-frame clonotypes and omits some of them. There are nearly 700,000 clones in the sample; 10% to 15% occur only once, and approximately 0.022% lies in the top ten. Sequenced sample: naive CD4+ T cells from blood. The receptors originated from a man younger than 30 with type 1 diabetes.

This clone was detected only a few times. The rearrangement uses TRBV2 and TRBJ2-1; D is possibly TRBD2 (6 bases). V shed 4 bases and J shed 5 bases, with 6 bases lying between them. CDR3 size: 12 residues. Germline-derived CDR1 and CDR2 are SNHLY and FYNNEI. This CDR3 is CASSAGDNEQFF. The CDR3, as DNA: TGTGCCAGCAGTGCGGGGGACAATGAGCAGTTCTTC.

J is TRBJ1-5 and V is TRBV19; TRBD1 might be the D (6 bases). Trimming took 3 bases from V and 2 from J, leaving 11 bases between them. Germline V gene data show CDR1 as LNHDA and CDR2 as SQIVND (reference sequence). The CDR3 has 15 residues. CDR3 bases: TGTGCCAGTAGTATGCTACAGGGAGGCAATCAGCCCCAGCATTTT. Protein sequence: CASSMLQGGNQPQHF.

This chain's CDR3 is CASSMDGGNYGYTF. CDR3 bases: TGTGCCAGCAGCATGGACGGCGGGAACTATGGCTACACCTTC. The chain employs TRBV6-4 and TRBJ1-2; no clear D. Germline CDR1 MRHNA, CDR2 SNTAGT. V was shortened by 6 bases and J by 2 bases, with 13 bases between the two germline ends. This CDR3 region has 14 residues.

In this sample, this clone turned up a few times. The CDR3 nucleotides are TGTGCCACCAGTTTCGGGGCGGAAGATACGCAGTATTTT. Its protein is CATSFGAEDTQYF. The chain carries TRBV15 and TRBJ2-3, with D perhaps being TRBD1 or TRBD2 (5 bases each). The CDR3 is 13 residues long. Germline V CDR1 and CDR2: LNHNV, YYDKDF (reference sequence). V lost 6 bases and J lost 5, with 12 bases in between.

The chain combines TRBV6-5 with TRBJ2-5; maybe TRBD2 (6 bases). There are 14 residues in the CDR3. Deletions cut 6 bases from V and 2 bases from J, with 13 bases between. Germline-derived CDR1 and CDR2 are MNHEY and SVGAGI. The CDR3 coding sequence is TGTGCCAGCAGAGAACCGGGACTTCAAGAGACCCAGTACTTC. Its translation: CASREPGLQETQYF.

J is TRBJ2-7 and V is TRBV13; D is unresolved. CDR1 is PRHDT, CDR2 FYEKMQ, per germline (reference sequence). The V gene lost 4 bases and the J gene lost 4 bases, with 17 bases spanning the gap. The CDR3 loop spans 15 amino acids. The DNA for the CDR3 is TGTGCCAGCAGCTCGTTTTGGACGAGTAGATACGAGCAGTACTTC. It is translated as CASSSFWTSRYEQYF.

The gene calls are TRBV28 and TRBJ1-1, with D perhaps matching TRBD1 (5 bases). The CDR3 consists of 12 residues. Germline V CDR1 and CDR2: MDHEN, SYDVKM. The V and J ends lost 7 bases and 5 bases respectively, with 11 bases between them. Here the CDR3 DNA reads TGTGCCAGCAACGTCGGGGGGACTGAAGCTTTCTTT. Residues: CASNVGGTEAFF.

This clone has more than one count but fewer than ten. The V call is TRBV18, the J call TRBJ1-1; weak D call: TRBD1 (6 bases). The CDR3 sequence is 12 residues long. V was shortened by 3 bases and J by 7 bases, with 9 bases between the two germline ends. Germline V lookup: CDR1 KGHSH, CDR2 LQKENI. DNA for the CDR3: TGTGCCAGCTCACCCAAGGGGGGTGAAGCTTTCTTT. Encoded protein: CASSPKGGEAFF. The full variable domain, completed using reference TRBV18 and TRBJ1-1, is NAGVMQNPRHLVRRRGQEARLRCSPMKGHSHVYWYRQLPEEGLKFMVYLQKENIIDESGMPKERFSAEFPKEGPSILRIQQVVRGDSAAYFCASSPKGGEAFFGQGTRLTVV.

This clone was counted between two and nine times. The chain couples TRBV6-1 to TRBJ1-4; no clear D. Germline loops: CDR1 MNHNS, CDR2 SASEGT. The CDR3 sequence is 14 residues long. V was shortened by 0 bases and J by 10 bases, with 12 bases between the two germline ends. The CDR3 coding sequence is TGTGCCAGCAGTGAAGCCGCCCGATCGGGAAAACTGTTTTTT. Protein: CASSEAARSGKLFF.

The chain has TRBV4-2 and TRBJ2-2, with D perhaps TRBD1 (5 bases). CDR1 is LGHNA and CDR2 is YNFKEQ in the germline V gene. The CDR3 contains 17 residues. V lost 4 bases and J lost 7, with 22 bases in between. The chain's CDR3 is CASSLSSQGSTHGELFF. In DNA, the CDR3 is TGTGCCAGCAGCCTCAGCAGTCAGGGATCCACACACGGGGAGCTGTTTTTT.

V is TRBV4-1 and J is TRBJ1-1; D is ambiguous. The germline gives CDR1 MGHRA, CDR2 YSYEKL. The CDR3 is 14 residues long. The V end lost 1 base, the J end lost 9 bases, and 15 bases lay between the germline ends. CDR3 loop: CASSQAWQMHKAFF. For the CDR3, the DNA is TGCGCCAGCAGCCAAGCCTGGCAGATGCACAAAGCTTTCTTT.

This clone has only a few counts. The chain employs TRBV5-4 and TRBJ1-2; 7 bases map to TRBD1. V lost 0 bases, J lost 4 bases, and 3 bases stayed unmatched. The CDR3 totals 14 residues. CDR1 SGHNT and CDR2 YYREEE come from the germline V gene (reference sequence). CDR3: CASSLEGQLYGYTF. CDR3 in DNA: TGTGCCAGCAGCTTGGAGGGACAGCTCTATGGCTACACCTTC.

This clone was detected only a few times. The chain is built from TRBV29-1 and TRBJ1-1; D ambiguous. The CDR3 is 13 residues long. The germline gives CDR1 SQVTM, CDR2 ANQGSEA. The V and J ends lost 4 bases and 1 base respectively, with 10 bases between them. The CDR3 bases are TGCAGCGTTGTGGGCTGGGAGAACACTGAAGCTTTCTTT. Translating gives CSVVGWENTEAFF. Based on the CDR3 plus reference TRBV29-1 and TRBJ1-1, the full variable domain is SAVISQKPSRDICQRGTSLTIQCQVDSQVTMMFWYRQQPGQSLTLIATANQGSEATYESGFVIDKFPISRPNLTFSTLTVSNMSPEDSSIYLCSVVGWENTEAFFGQGTRLTVV.